This T cell receptor (beta chain) was found in a study of blood T cell repertoires in COVID-19. Overall study: There were acute and convalescent COVID-19 samples, and they came from the United States, Italy and Spain. The cDNA or gDNA used as material had been derived from T cells, B-cell-depleted T cells, or PBMCs.

Methods used by the authors: Amplification with reference gene primers provided the estimates of nucleated cell counts. TCRdb's copy holds only in-frame clones and misses some; the assay was immunoSEQ multiplex PCR. V and J calls and clone size are those listed in that table; D and trimming were worked out from the DNA. The repertoire holds 540,000 or so clones, with 85% to 90% as singletons. Seattle patients were enrolled while actively infected and followed longitudinally. This clonotype originated in a woman between 50 and 59 years old with COVID-19, enrolled during active disease. Sample: peripheral blood.

The CDR3 reads CAWSNSWGDTEAFF. CDR3 nucleotide sequence: TGTGCCTGGAGTAATTCATGGGGGGACACTGAAGCTTTCTTT. This chain links TRBV30 with TRBJ1-1; D may be TRBD1 (5 bases). Germline V gives CDR1 GTSNPN, CDR2 SVGIG (reference sequence). V shed 2 bases and J shed 3 bases, with 13 bases lying between them. CDR3 length: 14 amino acids. Together with reference TRBV30 and TRBJ1-1, the CDR3 gives the full variable domain: SQTIHQWPATLVQPVGSPLSLECTVEGTSNPNLYWYRQAAGRGLQLLFYSVGIGQISSEVPQNLSASRPQDRQFILSSKKLLLSDSGFYLCAWSNSWGDTEAFFGQGTRLTVV.